This TCR beta chain was captured by sequencing in a study of blood T cell repertoires in COVID-19. Looking at the study overall: Both acute and convalescent COVID-19 samples were obtained from the United States, Italy and Spain. Sources were T cells, B-cell-depleted T cells, or PBMCs; the material itself was cDNA or gDNA.

The CDR3 has 13 residues. The V and J ends lost 2 bases and 4 bases, in that order; junction bases with no gene match: 0. Germline CDR1 is GTSNPN and CDR2 is SVGIG (reference sequence). Recruited during active infection, patients (from Seattle) were subsequently followed longitudinally. Per the authors' pipeline: From reference gene primer amplification, estimates of nucleated cell counts were derived. Sequencing was performed with immunoSEQ multiplex PCR; in TCRdb, only in-frame clones are kept and a portion is missing. Clone size and the V and J calls come from that table; the DNA yielded D and trimming. The table lists around 210,000 clones, 85% of them singletons. In this sample, this clone turned up a few times.

Sequencing was carried out using peripheral blood. This chain uses TRBV30 with TRBJ2-2, with 8 bases lining up with TRBD2. The receptor comes from a man in his 60s with COVID-19, enrolled during active disease. CDR3 in DNA: TGTGCCTGGAGTAGCGGGGGCACCGGGGAGCTGTTTTTT. It yields the protein CAWSSGGTGELFF.